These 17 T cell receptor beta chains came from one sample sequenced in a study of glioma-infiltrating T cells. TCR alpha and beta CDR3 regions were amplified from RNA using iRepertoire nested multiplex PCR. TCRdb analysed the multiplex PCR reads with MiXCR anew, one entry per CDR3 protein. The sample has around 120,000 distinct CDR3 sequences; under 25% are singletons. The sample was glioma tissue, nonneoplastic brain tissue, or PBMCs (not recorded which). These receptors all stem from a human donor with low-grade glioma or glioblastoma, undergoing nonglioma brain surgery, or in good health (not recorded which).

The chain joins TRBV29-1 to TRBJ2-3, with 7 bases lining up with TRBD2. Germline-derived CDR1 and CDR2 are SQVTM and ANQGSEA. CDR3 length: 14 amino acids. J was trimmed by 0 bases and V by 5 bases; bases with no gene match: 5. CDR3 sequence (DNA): TGCAGCGTTCTAGCGGAGTTTAGCACAGATACGCAGTATTTT. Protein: CSVLAEFSTDTQYF.

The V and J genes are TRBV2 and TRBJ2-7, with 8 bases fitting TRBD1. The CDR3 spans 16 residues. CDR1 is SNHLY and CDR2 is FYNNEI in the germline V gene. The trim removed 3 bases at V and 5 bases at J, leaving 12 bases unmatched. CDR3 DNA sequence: TGTGCCAGCAGTGACCCTGCGGGCCAGGGGGCAAACGAGCAGTACGTC. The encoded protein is CASSDPAGQGANEQYV.

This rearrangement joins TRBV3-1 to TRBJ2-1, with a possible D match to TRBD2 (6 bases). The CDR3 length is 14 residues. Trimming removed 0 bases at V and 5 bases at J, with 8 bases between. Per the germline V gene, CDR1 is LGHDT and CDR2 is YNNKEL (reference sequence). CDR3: CASSQEGLHNEQFF. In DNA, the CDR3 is TGTGCCAGCAGCCAAGAGGGACTGCACAATGAGCAGTTCTTC.

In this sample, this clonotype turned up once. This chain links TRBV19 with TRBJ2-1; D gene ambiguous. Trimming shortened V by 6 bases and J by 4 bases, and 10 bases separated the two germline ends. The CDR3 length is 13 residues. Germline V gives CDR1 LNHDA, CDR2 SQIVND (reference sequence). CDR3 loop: CASSPGIYNEQFF. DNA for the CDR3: TGTGCCAGTAGCCCAGGAATATACAATGAGCAGTTCTTC.

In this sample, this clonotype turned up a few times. The CDR3 coding sequence is TGTGCCAGCTCACCCGTGGGTCACGGTAGCAATCAGCCCCAGCATTTT. Residues: CASSPVGHGSNQPQHF. The chain couples TRBV18 to TRBJ1-5; no clear D. The CDR3 sequence is 16 residues long. The V gene lost 3 bases and the J gene lost 0 bases, with 12 bases spanning the gap. Germline CDR1 reads KGHSH; CDR2 reads LQKENI.

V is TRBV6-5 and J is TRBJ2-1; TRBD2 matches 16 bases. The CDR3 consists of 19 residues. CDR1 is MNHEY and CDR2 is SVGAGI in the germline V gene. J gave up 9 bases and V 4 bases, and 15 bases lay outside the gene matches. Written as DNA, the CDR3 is TGTGCCAGCAGTTCCGTCCCGGGACTAGCGGGGGGGCTCCTGGGTGAGCAGTTCTTC. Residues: CASSSVPGLAGGLLGEQFF.

The CDR3 spells CASSQTGNKSYEQYV. The CDR3 DNA is TGTGCCAGCAGCCAAACGGGGAACAAGAGTTACGAGCAGTACGTC. The chain has TRBV3-1 and TRBJ2-7, with a tentative D call TRBD2 (5 bases). Per the germline V gene, CDR1 is LGHDT and CDR2 is YNNKEL (reference sequence). The CDR3 is 15 residues long. V lost 2 bases to trimming and J lost 4 bases, with 15 bases between them.

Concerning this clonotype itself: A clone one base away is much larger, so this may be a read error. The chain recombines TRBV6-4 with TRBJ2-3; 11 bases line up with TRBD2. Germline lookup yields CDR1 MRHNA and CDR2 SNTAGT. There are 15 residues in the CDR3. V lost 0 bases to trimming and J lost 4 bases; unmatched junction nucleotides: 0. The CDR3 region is CASSDSSGGADTQYF. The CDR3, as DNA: TGTGCCAGCAGTGACTCTAGCGGGGGGGCAGATACGCAGTATTTT.

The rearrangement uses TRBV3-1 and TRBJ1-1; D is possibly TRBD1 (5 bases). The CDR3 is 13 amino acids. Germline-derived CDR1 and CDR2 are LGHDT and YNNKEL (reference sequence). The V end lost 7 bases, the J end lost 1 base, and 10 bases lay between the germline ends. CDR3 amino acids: CASTLDRNTEAFF. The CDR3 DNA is TGTGCCAGCACCTTAGACAGGAACACTGAAGCTTTCTTT.

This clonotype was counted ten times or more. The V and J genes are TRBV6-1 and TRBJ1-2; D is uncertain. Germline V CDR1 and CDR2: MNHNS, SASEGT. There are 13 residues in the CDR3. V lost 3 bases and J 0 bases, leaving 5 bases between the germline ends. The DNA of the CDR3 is TGTGCCAGCAGTGACTCAGCTAACTATGGCTACACCTTC. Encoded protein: CASSDSANYGYTF.

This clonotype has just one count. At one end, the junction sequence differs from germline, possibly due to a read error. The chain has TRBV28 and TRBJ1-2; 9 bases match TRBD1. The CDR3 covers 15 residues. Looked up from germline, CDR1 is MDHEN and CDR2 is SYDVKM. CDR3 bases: TGTGCCAGCAACATACCGGGACAGGGTAACTATGGCCACACCTTC. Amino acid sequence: CASNIPGQGNYGHTF.

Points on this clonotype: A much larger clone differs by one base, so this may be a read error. CDR3 in amino acids: CASTLDGGSNQPQHF. In nucleotides, the CDR3 is TGTGCCAGCACCCTAGACGGGGGTAGCAATCAGCCCCAGCATTTT. The rearrangement uses TRBV7-9 and TRBJ1-5; D possibly corresponds to TRBD1 (5 bases). Trimming shortened V by 7 bases and J by 0 bases, and 13 bases separated the two germline ends. Per germline, CDR1 SEHNR and CDR2 FQNEAQ (reference sequence). The CDR3 has 15 amino acids.

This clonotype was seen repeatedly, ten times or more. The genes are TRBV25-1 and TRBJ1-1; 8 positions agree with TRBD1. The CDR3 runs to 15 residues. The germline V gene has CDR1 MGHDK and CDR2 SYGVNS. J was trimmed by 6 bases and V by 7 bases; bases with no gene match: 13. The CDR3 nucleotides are TGTGCCAGCACCCCCCGCGGACAGGGTTTGCCTGAAGCTTTCTTT. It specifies CASTPRGQGLPEAFF.

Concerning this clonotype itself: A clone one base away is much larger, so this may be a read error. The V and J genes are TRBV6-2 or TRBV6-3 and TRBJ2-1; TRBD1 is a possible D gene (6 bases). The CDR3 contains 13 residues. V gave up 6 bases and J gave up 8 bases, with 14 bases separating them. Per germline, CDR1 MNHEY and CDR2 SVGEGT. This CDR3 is CASRGHTYDEQFF. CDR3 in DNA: TGTGCCAGCAGGGGACACACGTACGATGAGCAGTTCTTC.

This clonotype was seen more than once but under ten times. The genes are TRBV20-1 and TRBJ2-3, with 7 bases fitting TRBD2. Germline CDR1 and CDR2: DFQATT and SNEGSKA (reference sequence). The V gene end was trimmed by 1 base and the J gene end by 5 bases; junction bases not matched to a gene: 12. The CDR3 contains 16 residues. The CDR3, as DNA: TGCAGTGCTAGAGCCGCGGCGGGGGTTGGTGGAGATACGCAGTATTTT. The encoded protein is CSARAAAGVGGDTQYF.

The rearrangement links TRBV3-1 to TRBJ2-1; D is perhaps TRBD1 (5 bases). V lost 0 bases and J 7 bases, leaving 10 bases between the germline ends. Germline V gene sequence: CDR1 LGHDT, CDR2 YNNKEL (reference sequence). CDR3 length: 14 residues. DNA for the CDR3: TGTGCCAGCAGCCAAGACCGACCAGGGAATGAGCAGTTCTTC. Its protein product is CASSQDRPGNEQFF.

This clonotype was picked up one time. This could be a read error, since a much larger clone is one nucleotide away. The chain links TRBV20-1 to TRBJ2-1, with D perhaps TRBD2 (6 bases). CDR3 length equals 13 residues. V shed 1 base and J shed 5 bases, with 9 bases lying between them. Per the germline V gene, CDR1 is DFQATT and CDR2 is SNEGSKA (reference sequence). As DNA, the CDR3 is TGCAGTGCTAGAGGGGACTTCCACAATGAGCAGTTCTTC. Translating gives CSARGDFHNEQFF.